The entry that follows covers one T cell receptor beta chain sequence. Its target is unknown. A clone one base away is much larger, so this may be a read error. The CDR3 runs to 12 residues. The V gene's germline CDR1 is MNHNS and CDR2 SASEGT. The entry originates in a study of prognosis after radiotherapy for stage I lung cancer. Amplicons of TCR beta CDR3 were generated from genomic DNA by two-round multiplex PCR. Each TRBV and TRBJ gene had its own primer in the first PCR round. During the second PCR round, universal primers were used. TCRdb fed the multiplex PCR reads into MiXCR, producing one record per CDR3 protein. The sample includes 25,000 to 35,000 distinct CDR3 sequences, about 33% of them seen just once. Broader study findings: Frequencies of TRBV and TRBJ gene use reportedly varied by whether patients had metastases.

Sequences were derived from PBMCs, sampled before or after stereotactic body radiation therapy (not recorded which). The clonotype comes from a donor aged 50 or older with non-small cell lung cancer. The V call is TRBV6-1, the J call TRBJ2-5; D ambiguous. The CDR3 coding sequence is TGTGCCAGCAGTTTCCTTGGAGAGACCCGGTACTTC. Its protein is CASSFLGETRYF.